Listed below are T cell receptor beta chains from one sample, sequenced in a study of cytomegalovirus exposure and HLA in healthy donors. The table came from immunoSEQ multiplex PCR; TCRdb's copy has only in-frame clones and leaves some out. The sample consists of more than 75,000 clones, 90% to 95% of them appearing once. Material: PBMCs. These receptors originate from a man aged 18 to 30 in good health and CMV-seronegative. The CDR3 runs from the conserved cysteine through the conserved F or W. Fields, in order: CDR3 length, clone size, V gene, J gene, D gene, CDR3 DNA, CDR3 protein. The D gene is left open where the match is weak. Size is omitted from some rows. Given values are once, few, many or a class for expanded clones.

>16|.|TRBV11-3|TRBJ2-2|.
TGTGCCAGCAGCTTAGGAGGGTTGTCGAACACCGGGGAGCTGTTTTTT
CASSLGGLSNTGELFF
>15|few|TRBV6-1|TRBJ2-3|TRBD2
TGTGCCAGCAGTGCCACTAGCGGGGGGTCAGATACGCAGTATTTT
CASSATSGGSDTQYF
>15|few|TRBV7-9|TRBJ1-1|.
TGTGCCAGCAGCTTTCCCAGAGCGATGAACACTGAAGCTTTCTTT
CASSFPRAMNTEAFF
>16|.|TRBV5-1|TRBJ1-3|.
TGCGCCAGCAGCTTGGGGGGCACAGGGTTTGGAAACACCATATATTTT
CASSLGGTGFGNTIYF
>16|.|TRBV5-4|TRBJ2-7|TRBD1
TGTGCCAGCAGCCCTGGGGGCGACAGGGCCACCTACGAGCAGTACTTC
CASSPGGDRATYEQYF
>14|.|TRBV5-1|TRBJ1-2|.
TGCGCCAGCAGCCTCGGGGGGGCTAACTATGGCTACACCTTC
CASSLGGANYGYTF
>13|.|TRBV11-3|TRBJ2-2|TRBD1
TGTGCCACGGTGACAGGGGAGGACGGGGAGCTGTTTTTT
CATVTGEDGELFF
>16|once|TRBV11-2|TRBJ2-3|.
TGTGCCAGCAGCCCTTCCTCAGGCCCTTTGTTGGATACGCAGTATTTT
CASSPSSGPLLDTQYF
>16|.|TRBV27|TRBJ2-3|TRBD2
TGTGCCAGCAGTCCTATCGGGGGGGGAAGTACGGCTACGCAGTATTTT
CASSPIGGGSTATQYF
>14|once|TRBV5-1|TRBJ2-2|.
TGCGCCAGCAGCTTTGTACAGAACACCGGGGAGCTGTTTTTT
CASSFVQNTGELFF
>13|.|TRBV19|TRBJ2-1|TRBD2
TGTGCCAGTAGTATAGTTGCGGGGGATGAGCAGTTCTTC
CASSIVAGDEQFF
>14|.|TRBV6-1|TRBJ2-3|.
TGTGCCAGCAGTACCCAGGGCCTAGCAGATACGCAGTATTTT
CASSTQGLADTQYF
>15|.|TRBV6-6|TRBJ2-7|.
TGTGCCAGCAGCCTGACTGAGTCCTCTTTCTACGAGCAGTACTTC
CASSLTESSFYEQYF
>17|once|TRBV7-8|TRBJ1-2|.
TGTGCCAGCAGCTTAAGCTCCAAGGTAGAGGGAAACTATGGCTACACCTTC
CASSLSSKVEGNYGYTF
>16|.|TRBV7-8|TRBJ2-1|TRBD1
TGTGCCAGCAGCTTATGGGGACAGGGGGCGAGGAATGAGCAGTTCTTC
CASSLWGQGARNEQFF
>15|.|TRBV4-1|TRBJ2-2|TRBD1
TGCGCCAGCAGCCCAGGGGACAGGGAGGCCGGGGAGCTGTTTTTT
CASSPGDREAGELFF
>15|.|TRBV6-5|TRBJ2-7|TRBD2
TGTGCCAGCAGGCGGGGACTAGCGGGGCCCTACGAGCAGTACTTC
CASRRGLAGPYEQYF
>15|.|TRBV7-2|TRBJ1-5|.
TGTGCCAGCAGCAGCCTGGGGGCGAGCAATCAGCCCCAGCATTTT
CASSSLGASNQPQHF
>16|.|TRBV10-2|TRBJ1-2|TRBD1
TGCGCCAGCAGGGGCCTACAGGGGAAGAGCGACTATGGCTACACCTTC
CASRGLQGKSDYGYTF
>14|.|TRBV5-1|TRBJ2-1|.
TGCGCCAGCAGCCCCGGTTGGGAGTACAATGAGCAGTTCTTC
CASSPGWEYNEQFF
>14|.|TRBV2|TRBJ1-4|TRBD1
TGTGCCAGCAGCAACAGGGGGGTGAATGAAAAACTGTTTTTT
CASSNRGVNEKLFF
>13|few|TRBV6-5|TRBJ2-7|.
TGTGCCAGCAGTTCCCCGCGAGGGTACGAGCAGTACTTC
CASSSPRGYEQYF
>15|.|TRBV5-1|TRBJ2-7|.
TGCGCCAGCAGCCCTGGCTACAGCTCCTCCTACGAGCAGTACTTC
CASSPGYSSSYEQYF
>16|.|TRBV6-4|TRBJ2-2|.
TGTGCCAGCAGTGAAGTTGGGGGCCCGAACACCGGGGAGCTGTTTTTT
CASSEVGGPNTGELFF
>13|.|TRBV6-5|TRBJ2-5|.
TGTGCCAGCAGTACCGTAATGCACTTGGCCCAGTACTTC
CASSTVMHLAQYF
>14|.|TRBV6-6|TRBJ2-7|TRBD2
TGTGCCAGCACCGAGCGGGGGGGCCCCCGCGAGCAGTACTTC
CASTERGGPREQYF
>15|.|TRBV7-9|TRBJ2-2|.
TGTGCCAGCAGCCCCCAAGTTTGGCACACCGGGGAGCTGTTTTTT
CASSPQVWHTGELFF
>16|.|TRBV18|TRBJ1-3|TRBD1
TGTGCCAGCTCATTACTGACAGGGGAGGCTGGAAACACCATATATTTT
CASSLLTGEAGNTIYF
>15|.|TRBV7-9|TRBJ2-7|.
TGTGCCAGCAGCTTAGTGGCGGGACCCCCCTACGAGCAGTACTTC
CASSLVAGPPYEQYF
>12|.|TRBV28|TRBJ1-2|.
TGTGCCAGCAGTTTGGACAGCTATGGCTACACCTTC
CASSLDSYGYTF
>16|.|TRBV5-1|TRBJ1-6|TRBD1
TGCGCCAGCAGCTTCACAGGGGGCTCCTATAATTCACCCCTCCACTTT
CASSFTGGSYNSPLHF
>16|.|TRBV5-1|TRBJ1-4|.
TGCGCCAGCAGCTTGGACCCTACTGCAACTAATGAAAAACTGTTTTTT
CASSLDPTATNEKLFF
>17|.|TRBV4-1|TRBJ2-1|.
TGCGCCAGCAGCCCGATCCTTACGGGAGAATCCTACAATGAGCAGTTCTTC
CASSPILTGESYNEQFF
>13|.|TRBV5-1|TRBJ1-1|.
TGCGCCAGCAGCTTTTCAGGCCCCACTGAAGCTTTCTTT
CASSFSGPTEAFF
>16|.|TRBV7-9|TRBJ1-4|.
TGTGCCAGCAGCCCGTATTTGGGGGCCAGGGATGAAAAACTGTTTTTT
CASSPYLGARDEKLFF
>15|.|TRBV6-5|TRBJ1-6|TRBD1
TGTGCCAGCAGGTGGACAGGCGCCAATAATTCACCCCTCCACTTT
CASRWTGANNSPLHF
>16|.|TRBV19|TRBJ1-2|TRBD1
TGTGCCAGTAGTCCTCAACGGACAGGACACGGGTATGGCTACACCTTC
CASSPQRTGHGYGYTF
>14|.|TRBV28|TRBJ1-1|.
TGTGCCAGCAACCCAGCGGCCGAGGACACTGAAGCTTTCTTT
CASNPAAEDTEAFF
>13|.|TRBV7-2|TRBJ2-2|TRBD1
TGTGCCAGCAGGACAGGGGGAACCGGGGAGCTGTTTTTT
CASRTGGTGELFF
>15|.|TRBV5-4|TRBJ1-3|TRBD1
TGTGCCAGCAGCTTACAGGGGGGACTTGGAAACACCATATATTTT
CASSLQGGLGNTIYF
>16|once|TRBV27|TRBJ2-7|TRBD2
TGTGCCAGCAGTTTGGCTAGCGGGGGGTTCCGCTACGAGCAGTACTTC
CASSLASGGFRYEQYF
>18|.|TRBV30|TRBJ2-2|TRBD2
TGTGCCTGGAGTGTAGGGACTAGCGGGAGCAGTGTTTCCGGGGAGCTGTTTTTT
CAWSVGTSGSSVSGELFF
>14|.|TRBV5-4|TRBJ2-3|TRBD1
TGTGCCAGCAGCCGACAGGGAAGCACAGATACGCAGTATTTT
CASSRQGSTDTQYF
>13|.|TRBV15|TRBJ1-5|.
TGTGCCACCAGCAGAGGGGGCCCCTCGGCCCAGCATTTT
CATSRGGPSAQHF
>18|once|TRBV11-1|TRBJ2-1|.
TGTGCCAGCAGCTTATGGCAAGGACTGAGGTGGTCCTACAATGAGCAGTTCTTC
CASSLWQGLRWSYNEQFF
>14|.|TRBV6-5|TRBJ1-1|TRBD1
TGTGCCAGCAGTTACGGGACAGTGAACACTGAAGCTTTCTTT
CASSYGTVNTEAFF
>16|.|TRBV7-9|TRBJ1-5|TRBD1
TGTGCCAGCAGCTCAAACCGGGACAGGGGAGATCAGCCCCAGCATTTT
CASSSNRDRGDQPQHF
>14|.|TRBV2|TRBJ1-3|.
TGTGCCAGCCGAACGGGGGTCTCTGGAAACACCATATATTTT
CASRTGVSGNTIYF